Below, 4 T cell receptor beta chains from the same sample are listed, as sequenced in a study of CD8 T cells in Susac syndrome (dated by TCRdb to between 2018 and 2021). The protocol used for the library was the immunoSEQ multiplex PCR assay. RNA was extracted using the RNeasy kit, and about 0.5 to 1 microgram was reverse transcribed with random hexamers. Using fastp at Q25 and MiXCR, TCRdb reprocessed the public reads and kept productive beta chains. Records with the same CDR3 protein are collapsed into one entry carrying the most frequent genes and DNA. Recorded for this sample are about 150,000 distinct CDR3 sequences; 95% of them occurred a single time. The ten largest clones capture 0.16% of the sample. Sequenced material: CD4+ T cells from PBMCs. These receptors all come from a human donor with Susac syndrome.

CDR3 coding DNA: TGCAGCGTTGTGCGGGCCGAGACCCAGTACTTC. Amino acids: CSVVRAETQYF. The chain couples TRBV29-1 to TRBJ2-5, with a possible D match to TRBD2 (5 bases). V was cut by 4 bases and J by 5 bases, with 8 bases left in between. The germline V gene encodes CDR1 SQVTM and CDR2 ANQGSEA. CDR3 length: 11 amino acids.

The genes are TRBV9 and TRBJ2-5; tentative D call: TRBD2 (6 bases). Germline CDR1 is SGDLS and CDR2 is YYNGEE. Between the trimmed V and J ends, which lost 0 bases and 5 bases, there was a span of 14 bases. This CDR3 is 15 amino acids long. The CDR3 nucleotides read TGTGCCAGCAGCGTAGGCGGGGTAGGTTGGGAGACCCAGTACTTC. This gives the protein CASSVGGVGWETQYF. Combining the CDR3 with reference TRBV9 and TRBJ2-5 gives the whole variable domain DSGVTQTPKHLITATGQRVTLRCSPRSGDLSVYWYQQSLDQGLQFLIQYYNGEERAKGNILERFSAQQFPDLHSELNLSSLELGDSALYFCASSVGGVGWETQYFGPGTRLLVL.

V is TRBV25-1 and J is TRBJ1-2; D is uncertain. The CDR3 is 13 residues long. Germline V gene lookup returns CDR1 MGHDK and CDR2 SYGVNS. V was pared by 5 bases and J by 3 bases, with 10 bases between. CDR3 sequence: CASSIQRDYGYTF. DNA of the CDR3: TGTGCCAGCAGTATCCAAAGGGACTATGGCTACACCTTC.

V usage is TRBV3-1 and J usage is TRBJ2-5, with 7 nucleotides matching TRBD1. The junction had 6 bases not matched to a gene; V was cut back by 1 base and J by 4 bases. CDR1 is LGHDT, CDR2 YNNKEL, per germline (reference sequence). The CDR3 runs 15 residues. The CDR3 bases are TGTGCCAGCAGCCAAGTACCAGGGGGATCAGAGACCCAGTACTTC. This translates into CASSQVPGGSETQYF.